This T cell receptor (beta chain) derives from a study of T cells in Graves' hyperthyroidism and ophthalmopathy. Overall study context: Peripheral blood collection took place at initial diagnosis, before any treatment.

The CDR3 runs to 16 residues. The germline V gene encodes CDR1 MDHEN and CDR2 SYDVKM. Trimming pared 1 base from V and 6 bases from J, leaving 18 bases between. The investigators amplified TCR beta CDR3 regions from RNA transcripts. With the HTBI primer set, the TCR CDR3 went through a first round of RT-PCR. TCRdb re-called the multiplex PCR reads through MiXCR, storing one row per CDR3 protein. The sample includes fewer than 300,000 distinct CDR3 sequences, around 15% of them seen just once. General study points: Blood also carried most thyroid clonotypes expanded above 0.001. The model forecast ophthalmopathy, anticipating it by a median approximately 6.1 months before onset. A model using 13 V-J features told ophthalmopathy apart from stable hyperthyroidism.

This clonotype was counted ten times or more. Its antigen is undetermined. Sample: blood. The rearrangement joins TRBV28 to TRBJ1-2; maybe TRBD1 (6 bases). The receptor was isolated from a woman aged 50 to 60 with Graves' hyperthyroidism that later progressed to Graves' ophthalmopathy. CDR3 loop: CASSLYEPDSRNGYTF. The CDR3 DNA follows: TGTGCCAGCAGTTTATATGAACCGGACAGTAGGAATGGCTACACCTTC.